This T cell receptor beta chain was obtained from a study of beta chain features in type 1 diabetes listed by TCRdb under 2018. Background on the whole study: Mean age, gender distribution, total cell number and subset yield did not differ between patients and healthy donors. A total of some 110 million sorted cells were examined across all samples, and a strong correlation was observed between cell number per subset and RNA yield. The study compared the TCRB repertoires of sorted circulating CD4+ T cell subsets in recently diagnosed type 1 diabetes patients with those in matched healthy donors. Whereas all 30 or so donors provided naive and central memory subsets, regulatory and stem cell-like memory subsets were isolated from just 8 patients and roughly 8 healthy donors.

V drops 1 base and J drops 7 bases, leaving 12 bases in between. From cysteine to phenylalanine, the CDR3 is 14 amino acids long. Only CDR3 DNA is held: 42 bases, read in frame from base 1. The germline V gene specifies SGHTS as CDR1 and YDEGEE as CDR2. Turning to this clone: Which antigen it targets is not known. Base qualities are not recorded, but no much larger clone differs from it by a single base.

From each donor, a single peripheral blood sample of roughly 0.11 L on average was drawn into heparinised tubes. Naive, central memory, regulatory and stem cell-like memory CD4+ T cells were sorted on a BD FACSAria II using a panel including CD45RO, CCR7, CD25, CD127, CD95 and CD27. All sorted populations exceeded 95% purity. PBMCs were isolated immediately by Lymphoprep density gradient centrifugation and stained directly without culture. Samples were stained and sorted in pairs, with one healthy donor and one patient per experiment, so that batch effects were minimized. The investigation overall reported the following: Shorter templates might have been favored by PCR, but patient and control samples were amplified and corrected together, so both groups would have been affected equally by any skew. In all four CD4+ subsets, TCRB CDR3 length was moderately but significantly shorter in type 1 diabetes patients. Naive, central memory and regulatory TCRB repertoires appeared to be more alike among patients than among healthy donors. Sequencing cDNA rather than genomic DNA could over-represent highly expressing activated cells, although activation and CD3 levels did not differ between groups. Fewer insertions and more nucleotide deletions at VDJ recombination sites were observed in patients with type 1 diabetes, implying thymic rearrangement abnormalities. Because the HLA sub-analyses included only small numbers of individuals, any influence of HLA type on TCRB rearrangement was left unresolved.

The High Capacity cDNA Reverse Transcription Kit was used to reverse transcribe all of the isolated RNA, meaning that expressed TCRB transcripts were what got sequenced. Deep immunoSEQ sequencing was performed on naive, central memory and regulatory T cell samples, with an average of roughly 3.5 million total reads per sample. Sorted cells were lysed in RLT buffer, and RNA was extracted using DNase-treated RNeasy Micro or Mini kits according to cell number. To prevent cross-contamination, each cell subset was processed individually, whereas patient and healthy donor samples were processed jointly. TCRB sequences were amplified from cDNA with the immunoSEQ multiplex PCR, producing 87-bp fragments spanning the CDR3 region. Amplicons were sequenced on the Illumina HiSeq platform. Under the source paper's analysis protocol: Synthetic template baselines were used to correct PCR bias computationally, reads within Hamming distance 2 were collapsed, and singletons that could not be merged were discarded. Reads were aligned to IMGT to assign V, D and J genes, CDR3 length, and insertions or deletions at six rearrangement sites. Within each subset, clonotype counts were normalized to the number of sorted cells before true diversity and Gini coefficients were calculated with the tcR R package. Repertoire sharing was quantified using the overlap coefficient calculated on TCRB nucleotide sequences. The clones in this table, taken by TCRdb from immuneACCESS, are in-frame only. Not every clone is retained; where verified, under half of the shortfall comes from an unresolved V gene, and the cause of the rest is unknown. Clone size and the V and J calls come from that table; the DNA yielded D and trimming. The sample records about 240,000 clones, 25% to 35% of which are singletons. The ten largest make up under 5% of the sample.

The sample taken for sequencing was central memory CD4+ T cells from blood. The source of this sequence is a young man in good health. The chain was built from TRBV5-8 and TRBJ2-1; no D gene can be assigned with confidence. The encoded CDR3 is CASSLLQVRNEQFF. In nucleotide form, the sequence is TGTGCCAGCAGCTTGCTGCAGGTACGGAATGAGCAGTTCTTC.